This T cell receptor (beta chain) was documented in a study of shared clonotypes between healthy human individuals. Study conclusions and caveats: Clonotype sharing among donors was thought likely to change with sequencing depth. Naive CD4 clonotypes overlapped across a few donors at roughly 5.1%. Richness estimates generally favored naive over memory subsets.

Selected positively for CCR7 and CD45RO-negative, naive CD8 cells excluded terminally differentiated effector memory CD45RA+ cells. A word on this clone: Its antigen is not known.

The assay was immunoSEQ multiplex PCR, and TCRdb's table has in-frame clones only and misses some. The sample yields about 2.1 million clones, just over 90% seen once. Germline V gives CDR1 SGHRS, CDR2 YFSETQ. V gave up 4 bases and J gave up 3 bases, with 13 bases separating them. The CDR3 consists of 15 residues. This TCR came from a man aged 18 to 35 in good health. Some clones in this sample may be carry-over from other donors' samples. This rearrangement joins TRBV5-1 to TRBJ2-2; possibly TRBD2 for D (5 bases). Material: naive CD8+ T cells from PBMCs. The chain's CDR3 is CASSDPTRDTGELFF. CDR3 sequence (DNA): TGCGCCAGCAGCGACCCTACTAGGGACACCGGGGAGCTGTTTTTT.